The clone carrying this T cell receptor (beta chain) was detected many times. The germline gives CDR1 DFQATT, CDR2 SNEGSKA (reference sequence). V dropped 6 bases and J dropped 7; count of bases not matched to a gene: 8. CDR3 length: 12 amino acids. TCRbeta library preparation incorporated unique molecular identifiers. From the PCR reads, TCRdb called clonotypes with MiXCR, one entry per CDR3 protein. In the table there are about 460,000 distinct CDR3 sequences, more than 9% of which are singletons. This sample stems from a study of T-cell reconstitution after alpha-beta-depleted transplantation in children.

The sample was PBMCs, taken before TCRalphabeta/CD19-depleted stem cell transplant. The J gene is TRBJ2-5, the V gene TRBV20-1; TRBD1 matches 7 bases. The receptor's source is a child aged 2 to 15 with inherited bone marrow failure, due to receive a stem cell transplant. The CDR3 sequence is CSALGQPRTQYF. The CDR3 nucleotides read TGCAGTGCGCTGGGACAGCCAAGGACCCAGTACTTC.